This T cell receptor beta chain was retrieved from a study of cytomegalovirus exposure and HLA in healthy donors. Study-level information: Approximately 81% of around 400 genotyped donors fell in the Caucasian-associated ancestry cluster. Study-level results: About 87% or about 30% of the time was how often most TCR beta V segments were productive, according to an earlier analysis. The study recorded some 160 TCR beta chains that were cytomegalovirus-associated. Most likely, a cluster of highly shared sequence variants arose as a sequencing artifact.

With 60 Vbeta and 13 Jbeta primers, the PCR was carried out. TCRdb's table, derived via immunoSEQ multiplex PCR, lists solely in-frame clones and lacks some. This table has fewer than 200,000 clones, about four fifths appearing once. Germline values: CDR1 SQVTM, CDR2 ANQGSEA. CDR3 length: 15 amino acids. Trimming cost V 3 bases and J 0 bases, with 14 bases left between them. Remarks on this clone: Its target is not known.

This TCR was sampled from a woman between 50 and 59 years old in good health and CMV-seronegative. The chain recombines TRBV29-1 with TRBJ1-1; possibly TRBD1 for D (6 bases). The specimen was PBMCs. CDR3 loop: CSVEGTGPVNTEAFF. CDR3 nucleotides: TGCAGCGTTGAGGGTACAGGGCCGGTGAACACTGAAGCTTTCTTT.